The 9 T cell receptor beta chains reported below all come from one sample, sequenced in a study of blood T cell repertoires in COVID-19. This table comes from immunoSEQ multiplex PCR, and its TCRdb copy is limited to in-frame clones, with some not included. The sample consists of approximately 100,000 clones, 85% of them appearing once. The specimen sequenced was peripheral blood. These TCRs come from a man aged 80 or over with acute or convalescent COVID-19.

CDR3 protein: CASSFEQGPYEQYF. The CDR3 DNA reads as TGTGCCAGCAGTTTTGAACAGGGCCCCTACGAGCAGTACTTC. The rearrangement links TRBV6-2 or TRBV6-3 to TRBJ2-7, with a possible D match to TRBD1 (6 bases). The CDR3 consists of 14 residues. The ends were cut back, 4 bases at V and 2 bases at J, with 12 bases in the middle. Germline CDR1 and CDR2: MNHEY and SVGEGT.

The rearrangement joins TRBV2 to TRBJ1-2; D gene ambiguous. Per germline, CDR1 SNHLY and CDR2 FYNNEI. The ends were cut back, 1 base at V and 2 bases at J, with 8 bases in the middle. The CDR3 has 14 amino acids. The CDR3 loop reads CASSEDRWNYGYTF. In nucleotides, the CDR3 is TGTGCCAGCAGTGAAGACCGGTGGAACTATGGCTACACCTTC.

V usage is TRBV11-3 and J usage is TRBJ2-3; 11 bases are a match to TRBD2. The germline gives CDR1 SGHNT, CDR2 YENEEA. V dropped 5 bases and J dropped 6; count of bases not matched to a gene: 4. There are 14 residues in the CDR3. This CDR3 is CASSHSGREDTQYF. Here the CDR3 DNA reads TGTGCCAGCAGCCATAGCGGGAGGGAGGATACGCAGTATTTT.

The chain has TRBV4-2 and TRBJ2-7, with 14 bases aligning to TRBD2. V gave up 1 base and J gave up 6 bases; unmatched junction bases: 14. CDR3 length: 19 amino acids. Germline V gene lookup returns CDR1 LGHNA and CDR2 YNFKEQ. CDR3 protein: CASSQVQGLAGETALEQYF. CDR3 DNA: TGTGCCAGCAGCCAAGTACAGGGACTAGCGGGAGAAACCGCTCTCGAGCAGTACTTC.

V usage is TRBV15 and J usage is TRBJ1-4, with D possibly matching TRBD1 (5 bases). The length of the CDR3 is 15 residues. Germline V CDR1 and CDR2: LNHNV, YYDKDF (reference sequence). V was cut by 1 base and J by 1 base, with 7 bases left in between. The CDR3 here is CATSRGGVTNEKLFF. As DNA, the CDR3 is TGTGCCACCAGCAGAGGGGGGGTAACTAATGAAAAACTGTTTTTT.

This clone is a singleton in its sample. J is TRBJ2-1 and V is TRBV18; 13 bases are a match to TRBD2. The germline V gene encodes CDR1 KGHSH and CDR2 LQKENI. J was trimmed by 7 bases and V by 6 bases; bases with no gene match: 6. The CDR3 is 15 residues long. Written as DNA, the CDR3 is TGTGCCAGCTCTTCGACTAGCGGGAGGTCAAATGAGCAGTTCTTC. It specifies CASSSTSGRSNEQFF.

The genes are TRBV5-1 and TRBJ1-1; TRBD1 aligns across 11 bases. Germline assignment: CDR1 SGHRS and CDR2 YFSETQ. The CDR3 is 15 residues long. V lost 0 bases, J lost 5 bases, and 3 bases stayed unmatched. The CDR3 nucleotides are TGCGCCAGCAGCTTGGGGGACAGGGGGATGACTGAAGCTTTCTTT. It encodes CASSLGDRGMTEAFF. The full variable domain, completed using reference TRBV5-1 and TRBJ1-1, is KAGVTQTPRYLIKTRGQQVTLSCSPISGHRSVSWYQQTPGQGLQFLFEYFSETQRNKGNFPGRFSGRQFSNSRSEMNVSTLELGDSALYLCASSLGDRGMTEAFFGQGTRLTVV.

The CDR3 nucleotides read TGTGCCAGCAGCTCGACAGATACGCAGTATTTT. Residues: CASSSTDTQYF. The V call is TRBV6-6, the J call TRBJ2-3; D not certain. V was trimmed by 6 bases and J by 3 bases, leaving 4 bases between them. The CDR3 sequence is 11 residues long. Looked up from germline, CDR1 is MNHNY and CDR2 is SVGAGI (reference sequence).

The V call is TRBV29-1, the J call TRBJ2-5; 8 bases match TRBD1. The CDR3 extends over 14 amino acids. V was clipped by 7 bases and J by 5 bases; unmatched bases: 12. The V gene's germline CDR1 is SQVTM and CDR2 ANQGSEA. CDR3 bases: TGCAGCGGCGGGTACGGACAGGGTACGGAGACCCAGTACTTC. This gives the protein CSGGYGQGTETQYF.